This paragraph covers one T cell receptor beta chain sequence. This clonotype was counted a few times. Its antigen remains undetermined. A single base separates this from a much larger clone, so it may be a read error. This entry belongs to a study of T cells in Graves' hyperthyroidism and ophthalmopathy (dated by TCRdb to between 2019 and 2020). About the investigation overall: Peripheral blood was collected at initial diagnosis, before any treatment. For training and testing, the 100 patients in the discovery cohort were randomly divided in a 7:3 ratio. In addition, the study compared T-cell repertoires in thyroid tissue and in blood from several Graves' hyperthyroidism patients. Following sampling, methimazole starting at 30 mg daily was given to hyperthyroidism patients, and high-dose intravenous methylprednisolone was given to ophthalmopathy patients. A discovery cohort of about a hundred patients, roughly 43 with Graves' ophthalmopathy and approximately 57 with stable Graves' hyperthyroidism, was used to find distinguishing TCR V-J signatures. TCR Vbeta CDR3 sequencing of 135 peripheral blood samples (approximately 44 ophthalmopathy, 75 to 85 hyperthyroidism and approximately 17 progressor patients) is reported in the paper. Prospective prediction of ophthalmopathy was tested in an independent validation cohort of fewer than 20 hyperthyroidism patients and some 17 patients who later progressed to ophthalmopathy.

In the ophthalmopathy patients, disease was moderately to severely active, with a Clinical Activity Score of 3 or more, a NOSPECS grade of 4 or more, and a duration of less than 3 months. Patients with uncontrolled infections, other autoimmune diseases, pregnancy or lactation were excluded. Diagnoses were established on the basis of clinical symptoms, serum thyroxine and TRAb, thyroid ultrasound, and orbital computed tomography. PBMCs were separated from under 11 ml of fresh peripheral blood using Ficoll-Paque density gradient centrifugation. Trizol reagent was used to extract total RNA, and RNA quality was then checked on an Agilent 2100 Bioanalyzer. The CDR3 numbers 14 residues from cysteine through phenylalanine. Only the CDR3 DNA is retained, 42 bases long and in frame from the first base. The germline V gene (reference sequence) sets CDR1 to LGHDT and CDR2 to YNNKEL. The TCR beta CDR3 regions were amplified from the RNA transcripts. For the first round of RT-PCR on the TCR CDR3, the HTBI primer set was used together with the Qiagen OneStep RT-PCR kit. A second multiplex PCR round built the libraries, followed by size selection and purification. Sequencing of the libraries was done on an Illumina HiSeq2000 using paired-end 100 bp reads. As for the authors' bioinformatics: SOAPnuke was used to process the raw data, removing reads that contained adapters or uncalled bases, had a mean Phred below 15, or lacked an exact match to the constant primer or identifier. High-quality paired reads were merged with COPE v1.2.5, and unique nucleotide sequences were defined as clonotypes. MiTCR v1.1 was used to align the clonotypes against IMGT TRBV, TRBD and TRBJ reference segments. Analysis was restricted to V-J combinations with a frequency above 0.0001, which covered about 99% of repertoires. The TCS score was defined as the ratio of F50 (clonal expansion) to E x V (chaos), calculated using BLOSUM62-based TCRdist between CDR3 peptides within each V-J. Welch's t-statistics and random forest reduced approximately 520 V-J features to some 14, which were used in a naive Bayes classifier (R e1071). TCRdb reprocessing: public reads trimmed at Q25 with fastp, clones called with MiXCR, in-frame beta chains kept. Duplicate CDR3 protein sequences are folded into a single record with the most common DNA and genes. These V and J calls are TCRdb output, not the study's own analysis. The sample records approximately 690,000 distinct CDR3 sequences, roughly 15% of which are singletons. The top ten clones comprise 9.5% to 15% of the sample.

Here is what the overall study found, with its caveats: Ophthalmopathy was separated from stable hyperthyroidism by a 13 V-J signature model, with about 88% sensitivity and approximately 81% specificity obtained in cross-validation and 80%/75% obtained in testing. Blood samples also contained most of the expanded thyroid clonotypes (frequency above 0.001), which suggests that blood repertoires may reflect thyroid immune responses. In validation, progression to ophthalmopathy was predicted by the model with more than 65% sensitivity and around 76% specificity, a median of about 6.8 months before onset. No statistical method was used to set the sample size in advance, and investigators knew the group allocation.

This chain joins TRBV3-1 to TRBJ2-1, and the D gene may be TRBD1, 6 bases matching. The sequence was obtained from a woman in her forties or fifties with Graves' ophthalmopathy. The sample taken for sequencing was blood. In nucleotide form, the sequence is TGTGCCAGCAGCCAGATCCCGGGACAAGGTGAGCAGTCCTTC. The encoded protein is CASSQIPGQGEQSF.